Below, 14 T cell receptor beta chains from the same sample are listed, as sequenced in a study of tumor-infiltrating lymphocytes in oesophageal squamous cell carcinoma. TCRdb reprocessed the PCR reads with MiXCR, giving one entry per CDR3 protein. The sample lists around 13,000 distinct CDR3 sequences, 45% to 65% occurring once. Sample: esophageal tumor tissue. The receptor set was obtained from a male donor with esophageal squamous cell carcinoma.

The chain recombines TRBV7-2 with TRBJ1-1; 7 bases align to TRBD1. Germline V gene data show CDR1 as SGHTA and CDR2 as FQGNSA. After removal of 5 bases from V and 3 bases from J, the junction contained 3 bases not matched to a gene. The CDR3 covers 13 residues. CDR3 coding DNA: TGTGCCAGCAGCAGGGGGCTGGACACTGAAGCTTTCTTT. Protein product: CASSRGLDTEAFF.

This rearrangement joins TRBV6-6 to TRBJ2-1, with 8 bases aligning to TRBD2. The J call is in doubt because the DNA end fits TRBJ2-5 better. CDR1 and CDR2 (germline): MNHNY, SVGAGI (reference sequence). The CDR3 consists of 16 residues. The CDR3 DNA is TGTGCCAGCAGTAGACGGGAGGGCTCGGGGGAAGAGACCCAGTACTTC. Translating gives CASSRREGSGEETQYF.

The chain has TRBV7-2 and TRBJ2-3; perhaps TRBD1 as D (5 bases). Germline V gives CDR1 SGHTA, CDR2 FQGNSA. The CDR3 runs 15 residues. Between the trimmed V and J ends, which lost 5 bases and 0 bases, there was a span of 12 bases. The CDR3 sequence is CASSLLGASTDTQYF. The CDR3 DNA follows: TGTGCCAGCAGCCTGTTAGGGGCTAGCACAGATACGCAGTATTTT.

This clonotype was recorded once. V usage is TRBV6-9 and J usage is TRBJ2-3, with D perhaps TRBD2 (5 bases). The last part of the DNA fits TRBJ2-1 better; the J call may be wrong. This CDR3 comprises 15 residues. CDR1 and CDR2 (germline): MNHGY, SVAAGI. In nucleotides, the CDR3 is TGTGCCAGCAGTTATTTACTGGGTGGTGGGAGTGAGCAGTTCTTC. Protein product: CASSYLLGGGSEQFF.

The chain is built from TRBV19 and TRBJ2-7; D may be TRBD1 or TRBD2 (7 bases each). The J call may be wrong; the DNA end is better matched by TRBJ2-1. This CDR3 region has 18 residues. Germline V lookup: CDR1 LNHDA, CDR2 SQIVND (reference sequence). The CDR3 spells CASSSGRGGGLGGYEQFF. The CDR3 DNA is TGTGCCAGTAGTTCCGGAAGGGGCGGCGGACTAGGGGGCTACGAGCAGTTCTTC.

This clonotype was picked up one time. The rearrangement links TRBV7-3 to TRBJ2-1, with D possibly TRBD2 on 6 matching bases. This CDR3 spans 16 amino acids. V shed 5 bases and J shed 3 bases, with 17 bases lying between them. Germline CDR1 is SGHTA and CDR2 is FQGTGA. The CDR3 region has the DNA TGTGCCAGCAGCCCCCGACTAGGGAGTCTCTACAATGAGCAGTTCTTC. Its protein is CASSPRLGSLYNEQFF.

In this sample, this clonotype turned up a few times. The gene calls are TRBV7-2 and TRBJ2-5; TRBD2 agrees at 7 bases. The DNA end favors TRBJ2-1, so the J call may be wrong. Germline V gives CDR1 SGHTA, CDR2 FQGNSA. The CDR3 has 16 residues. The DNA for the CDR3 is TGTGCCAGCAAGGAAGGGGCGGGAGTAGGATACAATGAGCAGTTCTTC. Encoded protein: CASKEGAGVGYNEQFF.

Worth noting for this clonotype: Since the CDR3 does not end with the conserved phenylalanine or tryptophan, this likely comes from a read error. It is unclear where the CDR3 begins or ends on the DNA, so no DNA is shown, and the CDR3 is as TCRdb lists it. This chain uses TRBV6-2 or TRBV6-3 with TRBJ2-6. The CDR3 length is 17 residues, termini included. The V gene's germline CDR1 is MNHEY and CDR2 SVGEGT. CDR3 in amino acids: CASSYSISGANVLTFGA.

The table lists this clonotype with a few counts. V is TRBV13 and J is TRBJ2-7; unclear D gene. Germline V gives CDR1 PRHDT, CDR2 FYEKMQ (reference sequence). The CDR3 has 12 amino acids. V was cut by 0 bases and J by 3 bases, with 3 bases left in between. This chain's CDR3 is CASSLGGYEQYF. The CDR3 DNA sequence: TGTGCCAGCAGCTTAGGGGGCTACGAGCAGTACTTC.

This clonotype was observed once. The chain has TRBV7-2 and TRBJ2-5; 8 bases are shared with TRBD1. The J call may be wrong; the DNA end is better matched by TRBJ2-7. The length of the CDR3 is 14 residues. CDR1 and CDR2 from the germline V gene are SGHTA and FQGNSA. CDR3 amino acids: CASKNRGDFYEQYF. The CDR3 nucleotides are TGTGCCAGCAAGAACAGGGGGGATTTCTACGAGCAGTACTTC.

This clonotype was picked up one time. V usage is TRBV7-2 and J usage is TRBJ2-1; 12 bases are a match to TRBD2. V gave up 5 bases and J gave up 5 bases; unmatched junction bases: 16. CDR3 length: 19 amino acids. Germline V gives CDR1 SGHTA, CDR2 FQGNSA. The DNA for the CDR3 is TGTGCCAGCAGCCCCTGGACTAGCGGGATTAACTCTGGGGACAATGAGCAGTTCTTC. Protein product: CASSPWTSGINSGDNEQFF.

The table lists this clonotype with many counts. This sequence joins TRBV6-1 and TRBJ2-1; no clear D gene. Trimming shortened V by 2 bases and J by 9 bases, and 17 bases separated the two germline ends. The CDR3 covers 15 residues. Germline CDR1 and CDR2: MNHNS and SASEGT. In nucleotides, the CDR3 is TGTGCCAGCAGTGAAAGGACCTCCGGGTTAGGTGAGCAGTTCTTC. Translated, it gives CASSERTSGLGEQFF.

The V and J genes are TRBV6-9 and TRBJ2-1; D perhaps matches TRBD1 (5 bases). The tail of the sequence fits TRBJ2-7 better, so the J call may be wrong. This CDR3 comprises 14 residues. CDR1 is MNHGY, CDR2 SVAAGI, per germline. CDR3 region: CASRRTQDTYEQYF. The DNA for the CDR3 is TGTGCCAGCCGGCGGACACAGGATACCTACGAGCAGTACTTC.

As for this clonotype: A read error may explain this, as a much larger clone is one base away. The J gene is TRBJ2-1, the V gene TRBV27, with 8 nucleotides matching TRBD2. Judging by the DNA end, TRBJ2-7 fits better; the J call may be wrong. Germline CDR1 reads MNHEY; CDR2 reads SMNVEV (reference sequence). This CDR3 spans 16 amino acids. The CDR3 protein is CASSLTSGALYNEQYF. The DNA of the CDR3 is TGTGCCAGCAGTCTCACTAGCGGAGCACTCTACAATGAGCAGTACTTC.